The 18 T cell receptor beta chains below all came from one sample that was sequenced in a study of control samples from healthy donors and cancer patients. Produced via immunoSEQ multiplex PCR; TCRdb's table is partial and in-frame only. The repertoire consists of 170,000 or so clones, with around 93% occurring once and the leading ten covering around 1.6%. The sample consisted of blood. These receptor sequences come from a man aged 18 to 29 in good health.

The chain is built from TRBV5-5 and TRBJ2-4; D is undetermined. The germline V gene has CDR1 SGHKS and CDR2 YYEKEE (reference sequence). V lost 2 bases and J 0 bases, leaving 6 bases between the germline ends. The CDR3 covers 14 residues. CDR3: CASSFPLAKNIQYF. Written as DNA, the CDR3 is TGTGCCAGCAGCTTCCCCCTAGCCAAAAACATTCAGTACTTC.

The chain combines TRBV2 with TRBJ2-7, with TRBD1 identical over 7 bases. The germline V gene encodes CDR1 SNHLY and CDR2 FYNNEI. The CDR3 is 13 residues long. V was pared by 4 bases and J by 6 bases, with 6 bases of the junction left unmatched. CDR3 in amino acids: CASSGEQGSEQYF. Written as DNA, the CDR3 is TGTGCCAGCAGTGGCGAACAGGGGAGCGAGCAGTACTTC.

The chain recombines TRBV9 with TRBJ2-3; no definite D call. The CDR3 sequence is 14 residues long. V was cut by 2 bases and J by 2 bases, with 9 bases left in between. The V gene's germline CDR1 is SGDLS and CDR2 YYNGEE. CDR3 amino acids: CASSVQPLTDTQYF. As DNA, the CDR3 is TGTGCCAGCAGCGTCCAGCCCCTCACAGATACGCAGTATTTT.

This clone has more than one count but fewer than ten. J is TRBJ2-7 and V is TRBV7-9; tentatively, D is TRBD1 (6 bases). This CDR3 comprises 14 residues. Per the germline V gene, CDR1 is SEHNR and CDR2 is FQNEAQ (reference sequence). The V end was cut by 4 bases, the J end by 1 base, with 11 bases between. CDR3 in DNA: TGTGCCAGCAGCTCCGGGACAAGATCCTACGAGCAGTACTTC. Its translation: CASSSGTRSYEQYF.

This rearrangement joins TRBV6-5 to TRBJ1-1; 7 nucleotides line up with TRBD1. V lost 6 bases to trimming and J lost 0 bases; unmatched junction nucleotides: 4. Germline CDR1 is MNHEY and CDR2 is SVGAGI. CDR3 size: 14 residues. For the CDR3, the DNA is TGTGCCAGCAGAGACAGGGTCCTGAACACTGAAGCTTTCTTT. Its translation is CASRDRVLNTEAFF.

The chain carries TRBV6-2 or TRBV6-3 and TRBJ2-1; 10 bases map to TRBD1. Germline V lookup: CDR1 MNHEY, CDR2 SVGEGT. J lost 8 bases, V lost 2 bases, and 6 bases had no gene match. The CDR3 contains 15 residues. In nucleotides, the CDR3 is TGTGCCAGCAGTTACCTCGGACAGGGGGGCGATGAGCAGTTCTTC. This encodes CASSYLGQGGDEQFF.

CDR3 region: CASSESKPGGGAFF. CDR3 nucleotide sequence: TGTGCCAGCAGTGAAAGTAAGCCTGGGGGGGGAGCTTTCTTT. The chain has TRBV2 and TRBJ1-1, with D tentatively TRBD1 (5 bases). CDR3 length: 14 residues. The V end lost 2 bases, the J end lost 10 bases, and 17 bases lay between the germline ends. Germline V lookup: CDR1 SNHLY, CDR2 FYNNEI.

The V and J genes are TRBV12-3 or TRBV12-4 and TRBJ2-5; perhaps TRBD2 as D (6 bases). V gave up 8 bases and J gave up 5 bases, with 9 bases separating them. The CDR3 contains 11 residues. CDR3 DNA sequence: TGTGCCAGCGCGGGGAGGGAGACCCAGTACTTC. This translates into CASAGRETQYF.

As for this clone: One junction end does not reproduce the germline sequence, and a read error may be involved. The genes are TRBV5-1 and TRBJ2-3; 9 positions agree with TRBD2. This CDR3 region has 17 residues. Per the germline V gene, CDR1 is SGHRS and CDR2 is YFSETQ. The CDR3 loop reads CARSLPGGGGASDTQYF. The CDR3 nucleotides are TGCGCCCGCAGCCTGCCCGGGGGCGGGGGGGCGTCAGATACGCAGTATTTT.

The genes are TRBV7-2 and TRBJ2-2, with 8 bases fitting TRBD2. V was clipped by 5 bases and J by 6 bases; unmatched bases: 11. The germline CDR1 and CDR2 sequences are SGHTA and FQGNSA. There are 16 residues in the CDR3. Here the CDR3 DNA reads TGTGCCAGCAGCCGTTCGGGGGGGAGAGTATCCGGGGAGCTGTTTTTT. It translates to CASSRSGGRVSGELFF.

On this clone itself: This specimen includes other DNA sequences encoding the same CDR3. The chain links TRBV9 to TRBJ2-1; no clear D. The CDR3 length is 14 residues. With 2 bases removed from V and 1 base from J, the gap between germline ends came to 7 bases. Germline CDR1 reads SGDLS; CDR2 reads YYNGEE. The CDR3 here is CASSVAGSYNEQFF. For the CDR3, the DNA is TGTGCCAGCAGCGTGGCCGGATCCTACAATGAGCAGTTCTTC. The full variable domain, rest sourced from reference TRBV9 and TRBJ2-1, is DSGVTQTPKHLITATGQRVTLRCSPRSGDLSVYWYQQSLDQGLQFLIQYYNGEERAKGNILERFSAQQFPDLHSELNLSSLELGDSALYFCASSVAGSYNEQFFGPGTRLTVL.

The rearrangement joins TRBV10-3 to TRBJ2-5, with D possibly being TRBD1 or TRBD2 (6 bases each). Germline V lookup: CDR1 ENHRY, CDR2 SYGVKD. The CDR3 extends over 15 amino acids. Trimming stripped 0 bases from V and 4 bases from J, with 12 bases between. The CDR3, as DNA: TGTGCCATCAGTGAGTCAGGGGGGAATACAGAGACCCAGTACTTC. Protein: CAISESGGNTETQYF.

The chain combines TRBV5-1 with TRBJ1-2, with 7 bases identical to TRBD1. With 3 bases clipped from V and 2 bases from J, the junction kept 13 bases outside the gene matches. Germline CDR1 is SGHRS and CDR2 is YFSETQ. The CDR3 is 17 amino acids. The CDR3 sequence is CASSSAGGGATNYGYTF. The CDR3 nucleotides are TGCGCCAGCAGCTCGGCCGGAGGGGGCGCAACCAACTATGGCTACACCTTC.

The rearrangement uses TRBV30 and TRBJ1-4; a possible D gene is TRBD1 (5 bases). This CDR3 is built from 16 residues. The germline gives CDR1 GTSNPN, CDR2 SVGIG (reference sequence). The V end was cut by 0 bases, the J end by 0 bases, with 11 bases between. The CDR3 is CAWSVRQLATNEKLFF. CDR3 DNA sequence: TGTGCCTGGAGTGTACGACAGCTTGCAACTAATGAAAAACTGTTTTTT.

The DNA for the CDR3 is TGTGCCAGCAAGGGCGAACAGGGGGCGGAAAAACTGTTTTTT. Translating it yields CASKGEQGAEKLFF. V usage is TRBV2 and J usage is TRBJ1-4, with 9 bases identical to TRBD1. The CDR3 totals 14 residues. Germline CDR1 and CDR2: SNHLY and FYNNEI. J gave up 8 bases and V 7 bases, and 8 bases lay outside the gene matches.

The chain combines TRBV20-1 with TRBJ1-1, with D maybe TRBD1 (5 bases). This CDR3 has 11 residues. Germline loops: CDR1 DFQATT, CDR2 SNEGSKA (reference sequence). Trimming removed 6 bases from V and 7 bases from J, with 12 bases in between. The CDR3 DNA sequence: TGCAGTGCCACCGACAGAGTTGAAGCTTTCTTT. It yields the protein CSATDRVEAFF.

The CDR3 sequence: CASSSASRTYGYTF. CDR3 sequence (DNA): TGTGCCAGCAGCTCGGCCTCTAGGACCTATGGCTACACCTTC. The V call is TRBV7-9, the J call TRBJ1-2; D remains ambiguous. Germline V gene data show CDR1 as SEHNR and CDR2 as FQNEAQ (reference sequence). V lost 4 bases and J lost 4, with 13 bases in between. This CDR3 spans 14 amino acids.

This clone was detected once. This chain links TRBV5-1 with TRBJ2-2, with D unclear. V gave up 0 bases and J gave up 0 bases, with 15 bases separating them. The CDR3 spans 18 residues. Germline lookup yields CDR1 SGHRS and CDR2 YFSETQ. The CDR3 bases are TGCGCCAGCAGCTTGGGTGGGTCCGAAACCGCGAACACCGGGGAGCTGTTTTTT. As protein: CASSLGGSETANTGELFF.